These 16 T cell receptor beta chains share one sample of origin, sequenced in a study of blood T cell repertoires in COVID-19. The assay was immunoSEQ multiplex PCR, and TCRdb's table has in-frame clones only and misses some. The profile shows around 200,000 clones, 80% to 90% of them singletons. Input material: peripheral blood. These TCRs come from a man aged 40-49 years with acute or convalescent COVID-19.

The rearrangement joins TRBV9 to TRBJ2-1; 9 bases fit TRBD2. Germline values: CDR1 SGDLS, CDR2 YYNGEE. The V segment lost 2 bases and the J segment 4 bases; nucleotides outside the gene matches: 7. This CDR3 is 16 amino acids long. This CDR3 reads CASSVGVLAGYNEQFF. The CDR3 bases are TGTGCCAGCAGCGTTGGTGTTCTAGCGGGATACAATGAGCAGTTCTTC.

The V call is TRBV2, the J call TRBJ2-7, with TRBD1 identical over 12 bases. CDR3 size: 16 residues. The V gene end was trimmed by 7 bases and the J gene end by 4 bases; junction bases not matched to a gene: 11. Germline assignment: CDR1 SNHLY and CDR2 FYNNEI. The CDR3 sequence: CASTQPPGQGAYEQYF. DNA of the CDR3: TGTGCCAGCACCCAACCACCGGGACAGGGGGCATACGAGCAGTACTTC.

The chain couples TRBV19 to TRBJ2-7; tentative D call: TRBD1 (5 bases). The CDR3 length is 12 residues. V dropped 9 bases and J dropped 9 bases, with 18 bases sitting between them. The germline gives CDR1 LNHDA, CDR2 SQIVND (reference sequence). CDR3 amino acids: CASPPQGTGQYF. For the CDR3, the DNA is TGTGCCAGCCCTCCCCAGGGTACGGGGCAGTACTTC. Complete variable domain (other parts from reference TRBV19 and TRBJ2-7): DGGITQSPKYLFRKEGQNVTLSCEQNLNHDAMYWYRQDPGQGLRLIYYSQIVNDFQKGDIAEGYSVSREKKESFPLTVTSAQKNPTAFYLCASPPQGTGQYFGPGTRLTVT.

The V gene is TRBV19, the J gene TRBJ1-6; perhaps TRBD1 as D (6 bases). V was trimmed by 5 bases and J by 8 bases, leaving 13 bases between them. CDR1 is LNHDA and CDR2 is SQIVND in the germline V gene (reference sequence). The CDR3 contains 14 residues. The CDR3 here is CASSYRDSDSPLHF. In nucleotides, the CDR3 is TGTGCCAGTAGTTACAGGGATTCAGATTCACCCCTCCACTTT.

The rearrangement joins TRBV28 to TRBJ1-1, with a weak D call TRBD1 (6 bases). This CDR3 is 14 amino acids long. V lost 7 bases to trimming and J lost 1 base, with 13 bases between them. Germline CDR1 reads MDHEN; CDR2 reads SYDVKM. Here the CDR3 DNA reads TGTGCCAGCAATACAGGGATAGAGAACACTGAAGCTTTCTTT. Its translation is CASNTGIENTEAFF.

The V and J genes are TRBV15 and TRBJ2-4; D is perhaps TRBD1 (5 bases). Trimming shortened V by 0 bases and J by 0 bases, and 18 bases separated the two germline ends. This CDR3 spans 19 amino acids. Per the germline V gene, CDR1 is LNHNV and CDR2 is YYDKDF (reference sequence). Here the CDR3 DNA reads TGTGCCACCAGCAGAGATAGGGGCCAGGGCGAACTAGCCAAAAACATTCAGTACTTC. Amino acid sequence: CATSRDRGQGELAKNIQYF.

This chain connects TRBV5-1 to TRBJ1-1; the D is unclear. The CDR3 is 15 amino acids. The V and J ends lost 1 base and 1 base respectively, with 11 bases between them. The germline gives CDR1 SGHRS, CDR2 YFSETQ. This CDR3 reads CASSLSPDTNTEAFF. The CDR3 nucleotides are TGCGCCAGCAGCTTGAGTCCAGACACGAACACTGAAGCTTTCTTT.

This clone was recorded once. The chain is built from TRBV5-1 and TRBJ1-4, with unresolved D. The CDR3 consists of 13 residues. Germline assignment: CDR1 SGHRS and CDR2 YFSETQ. V lost 4 bases, J lost 3 bases, and 7 bases lay in between. DNA of the CDR3: TGCGCCAGCAGCCTCGGTGCTAATGAAAAACTGTTTTTT. This gives the protein CASSLGANEKLFF.

The CDR3 reads CAISESRALGPGELFF. CDR3 sequence (DNA): TGTGCCATCAGTGAGTCTCGGGCCCTGGGGCCCGGGGAGCTGTTTTTT. V is TRBV10-3 and J is TRBJ2-2; possible D gene TRBD1, 5 bases. V was pared by 0 bases and J by 6 bases, with 14 bases between. CDR1 is ENHRY, CDR2 SYGVKD, per germline. The CDR3 spans 16 residues.

The chain is built from TRBV5-1 and TRBJ2-2; TRBD2 matches 8 bases. In germline, CDR1 is SGHRS, CDR2 YFSETQ. The ends lost 9 bases at V and 7 bases at J; junction bases unmatched: 14. There are 15 residues in the CDR3. For the CDR3, the DNA is TGCGCCACTTCGCCTAGCGGGCCGTTGGACGGGGAGCTGTTTTTT. Translation gives CATSPSGPLDGELFF.

V usage is TRBV3-1 (or the pseudogene TRBV3-2) and J usage is TRBJ2-3; 8 bases fit TRBD2. The CDR3 is 16 amino acids. Germline loops: CDR1 LGHDT, CDR2 YNNKEL (reference sequence). After removal of 3 bases from V and 0 bases from J, the junction contained 5 bases not matched to a gene. Here the CDR3 reads CASSHQGLGSTDTQYF. In nucleotides, the CDR3 is TGTGCCAGCAGCCATCAGGGACTAGGAAGCACAGATACGCAGTATTTT.

The genes are TRBV7-8 and TRBJ2-5; perhaps TRBD2 as D (6 bases). The germline gives CDR1 SGHVS, CDR2 FQNEAQ. The CDR3 extends over 15 amino acids. Trimming left V 5 bases short and J 2 bases short, with 15 bases between. Here the CDR3 DNA reads TGTGCCAGCAGCCCCGGCGGGACTGGGCAAGAGACCCAGTACTTC. It specifies CASSPGGTGQETQYF.

The chain employs TRBV19 and TRBJ2-3, with TRBD1 matching 7 bases. The V and J ends lost 7 bases and 2 bases, in that order; junction bases with no gene match: 6. The CDR3 totals 14 residues. CDR1 is LNHDA and CDR2 is SQIVND in the germline V gene (reference sequence). The CDR3 DNA reads as TGTGCCAGTACGGAGACAGGGATCACAGATACGCAGTATTTT. This gives the protein CASTETGITDTQYF.

Only one count was recorded for this clone. The chain employs TRBV6-1 and TRBJ1-5; TRBD1 agrees at 9 bases. Germline trimming cut 1 base from V and 5 bases from J; bases unmatched to any gene: 6. CDR3 length: 16 residues. The germline V gene encodes CDR1 MNHNS and CDR2 SASEGT. The CDR3: CASSEGGTGRDQPQHF. CDR3 DNA sequence: TGTGCCAGCAGTGAAGGGGGGACAGGGAGGGATCAGCCCCAGCATTTT.

This chain uses TRBV10-3 with TRBJ2-3; 11 positions match TRBD2. The CDR3 length is 13 residues. Germline V CDR1 and CDR2: ENHRY, SYGVKD. The V gene end was trimmed by 9 bases and the J gene end by 2 bases; junction bases not matched to a gene: 1. The CDR3 DNA sequence: TGTGCCATACTAGCGGGAGCCACAGATACGCAGTATTTT. It yields the protein CAILAGATDTQYF.

Regarding this clone: Distinct nucleotide sequences in the sample also encode this CDR3. The rearrangement uses TRBV7-9 and TRBJ2-2; 10 bases are shared with TRBD1. The CDR3 spans 15 residues. Germline lookup yields CDR1 SEHNR and CDR2 FQNEAQ (reference sequence). J lost 5 bases, V lost 3 bases, and 3 bases had no gene match. The CDR3, as DNA: TGTGCCAGCAGCTTTCGGACAGGGGGGACCGGGGAGCTGTTTTTT. Translating gives CASSFRTGGTGELFF.